This entry describes one TCR beta chain. This record belongs to a study of OX40 agonist ivuxolimab in advanced cancers. Turning to the study itself: Subjects had a mean age of about 57 years, with a range of about 20 to 85; more than 75% were male.

Profiled with immunoSEQ multiplex PCR; TCRdb holds only in-frame clones, not every one. This table has under 90,000 clones, about 92% appearing once. Germline CDR1 reads MNHEY; CDR2 reads SMNVEV (reference sequence). The CDR3 loop spans 15 amino acids. Sequences were derived from CD4+ or CD8+ T cells sorted from blood, sampled in a trial of the OX40 agonist ivuxolimab. The chain couples TRBV27 to TRBJ2-5; D gene uncertain. The DNA end favors TRBJ2-7, so the J call may be wrong. The source is an adult with an advanced solid tumor such as melanoma, head and neck, liver or kidney cancer. The CDR3 bases are TGTGCCAGCAGTTTATCAGGGCAGAGAACCTACGAGCAGTACTTC. Amino acids: CASSLSGQRTYEQYF.